This record covers a single T cell receptor (beta chain). The antigen is not known. At the DNA level, this CDR3 is encoded by other sequences in the same sample as well. The data were obtained in a study of shared clonotypes between healthy human individuals. On the study more broadly: The plates for each donor numbered three CD4 naive, three CD4 memory, two CD8 naive and one CD8 memory.

Produced via immunoSEQ multiplex PCR; TCRdb's table is partial and in-frame only. Of approximately 710,000 clones listed, roughly 88% were seen once; the top ten hold about 34%. Germline V lookup: CDR1 MDHEN, CDR2 SYDVKM. The CDR3 extends over 15 amino acids. After removal of 3 bases from V and 6 bases from J, the junction contained 7 bases not matched to a gene. Overall study results and limits: Roughly 5% of naive CD4 clonotypes were shared across a handful of donors.

This clonotype was obtained from a man aged 18 to 35 in good health. Some clones in this sample may be carry-over from other donors' samples. Specimen: memory CD8+ T cells from PBMCs. Subset in this sample: CD45RO+ cells pooled with CCR7-negative TemRA cells. The J gene is TRBJ2-7, the V gene TRBV28; 11 bases agree with TRBD2. CDR3 sequence (DNA): TGTGCCAGCAGTTTTAGCGGGAGGGCGGGGGGCGAGCAGTACTTC. As protein: CASSFSGRAGGEQYF. The whole variable domain, filled in from reference TRBV28 and TRBJ2-7, reads DVKVTQSSRYLVKRTGEKVFLECVQDMDHENMFWYRQDPGLGLRLIYFSYDVKMKEKGDIPEGYSVSREKKERFSLILESASTNQTSMYLCASSFSGRAGGEQYFGPGTRLTVT.